This is a list of T cell receptor beta chains from one sample in a study of blood T cell repertoires in COVID-19. Assay: immunoSEQ multiplex PCR; the TCRdb copy retains only in-frame clones and omits some. The sample includes some 42,000 clones, roughly 85% of them seen just once. The material sequenced was peripheral blood. These receptor sequences come from a woman in her 70s in a cohort sampled during active COVID-19. CDR3s leave out the opening cysteine and the closing phenylalanine or tryptophan. Clone size appears in some rows only: once, few, many, or a class for an expanded clone.

j_call clone_size v_call cdr3_aa
TRBJ2-3 . TRBV7-2 ASSLAPSGGTDTQY
TRBJ2-7 . TRBV30 AWSGLRSSYEQY
TRBJ2-7 . TRBV25-1 ASSGTGVYEQY
TRBJ2-2 . TRBV10-3 AISEKGGLLLKSNTGELF
TRBJ2-5 . TRBV24-1 ATSAVAGAAQY
TRBJ2-2 . TRBV5-4 ASTLGSGTGELF
TRBJ1-2 . TRBV30 AWSTGDSNYGYT
TRBJ2-3 . TRBV7-3 ASSLNPTSGNPDTQY
TRBJ2-3 . TRBV4-2 ASSQVSLGGTDTQY
TRBJ2-7 . TRBV18 ASSRPGLAENEQY
TRBJ2-1 . TRBV30 AWTVAGDVYNEQF
TRBJ1-2 . TRBV2 AVQDVDYGYT
TRBJ2-1 . TRBV2 ASSEEGQQQF
TRBJ2-1 . TRBV7-2 ASSPGLFGYNEQF
TRBJ2-1 medium-sized TRBV11-2 ASSPGLAEYNEQF
TRBJ1-5 . TRBV15 ATSRGGGNQPQH
TRBJ2-3 . TRBV5-1 ASSLVLWGDAQY
TRBJ1-2 . TRBV5-1 ASSLPAVQYGYT
TRBJ2-2 . TRBV18 ASSPAGTGELF
TRBJ2-1 once TRBV7-2 ASSLWLAGENEQF
TRBJ2-3 . TRBV6-5 ASRLAGGGDTQY
TRBJ2-5 . TRBV4-3 ASSPGTREGETQY
TRBJ2-7 . TRBV28 ASIASGLATYEQY
TRBJ2-1 few TRBV7-2 ASSETSDREQF
TRBJ2-2 . TRBV24-1 ATSDLRVLGGELF
TRBJ1-1 . TRBV6-2/TRBV6-3 ASSSDMNTEAF
TRBJ2-1 . TRBV10-3 AISDGLNNNEQF
TRBJ1-2 . TRBV7-2 ASSYGAGNYGYT
TRBJ2-2 few TRBV5-5 ASTTSGRGTGELF
TRBJ2-2 . TRBV9 ASSVVGRAPGELF
TRBJ2-1 . TRBV19 ASSLGQGRNEQF
TRBJ1-5 . TRBV30 AWSVNSYQPQH
TRBJ1-2 . TRBV12-3/TRBV12-4 ASSGDRYYGYT
TRBJ2-5 once TRBV20-1 SWPGFETQY
TRBJ1-5 few TRBV10-3 AIKADGNQPQH
TRBJ2-1 . TRBV6-1 ASSEGLGEGYNEQF
TRBJ1-1 . TRBV29-1 SVRVNTEAF
TRBJ1-2 . TRBV10-3 ATKPQGESYGYT
TRBJ2-3 . TRBV7-2 ASSLSGNTDTQY
TRBJ2-2 once TRBV18 ASSPQNERELF
TRBJ1-4 . TRBV5-6 ASSRGTGVWATNEKLF
TRBJ1-2 . TRBV6-1 ASSEGGNYGYT
TRBJ2-1 . TRBV20-1 SASPGTSGYNEQF
TRBJ1-6 . TRBV2 ASRGSSYNSPLH
TRBJ2-7 . TRBV9 ASGTGGLATHEQY
TRBJ1-6 . TRBV6-5 ASSREGAGSPLH
TRBJ2-7 . TRBV18 ASSPDQGGEQY
TRBJ2-7 . TRBV10-3 AISESVARAYEQY
TRBJ2-3 . TRBV7-2 ASSLGPTDTQY
TRBJ1-5 . TRBV11-2 ASSFRWFRGQPQH
TRBJ1-1 . TRBV29-1 SGRATGQVAF
TRBJ1-5 . TRBV19 ASSIDGRGWNQPQH
TRBJ2-7 . TRBV10-3 AITGQGSSYEQY
TRBJ1-4 . TRBV2 ASSEFRDTATNEKLF
TRBJ1-5 once TRBV4-2 ASSQNGGGYNQPQH